This T cell receptor (beta chain) was identified during a study of cytomegalovirus exposure and HLA in healthy donors. Study-wide points: An analysis that was carried out later associated 15,000 to 20,000 TCR beta sequences with HLA alleles at 0.05 false discovery rate. Rates of TCR association differed by HLA locus in a later analysis, with DRB1 highest and HLA-C lowest. TCR beta sequences reportedly predicted the HLA-A and HLA-B alleles of most subjects accurately.

V lost 1 base to trimming and J lost 2 bases; unmatched junction nucleotides: 4. Germline CDR1 reads SEHNR; CDR2 reads FQNEAQ (reference sequence). The CDR3 extends over 15 amino acids. The PCR used 60 Vbeta and 13 Jbeta primers. TCRdb's table, derived via immunoSEQ multiplex PCR, lists solely in-frame clones and lacks some. This sample's table reports tens of thousands of clones. As for this clone: Antigen: not known.

The J gene is TRBJ2-5, the V gene TRBV7-9; 7 nucleotides line up with TRBD2. The sequenced material came from PBMCs. This receptor was obtained from a man in his forties in good health and CMV-seronegative. The CDR3 DNA reads as TGTGCCAGCAGCTTAGTTACGGGAGGTCAAGAGACCCAGTACTTC. Translation: CASSLVTGGQETQYF.